One sample yielded the 17 T cell receptor beta chains listed below, sequenced in a study of shared clonotypes between healthy human individuals. TCRdb keeps only in-frame clones here, not all; method: immunoSEQ multiplex PCR. Here the sample spans about 490,000 clones, around 79% being singletons. Input material: PBMCs. The receptors shown here come from a woman aged 40 to 50 in good health. Some clones in this sample may be carry-over from other donors' samples.

The gene calls are TRBV5-1 and TRBJ1-4; D gene ambiguous. With 0 bases removed from V and 4 bases from J, the gap between germline ends came to 13 bases. The CDR3 is 16 amino acids. Germline V CDR1 and CDR2: SGHRS, YFSETQ. The CDR3 DNA sequence: TGCGCCAGCAGCTTGGGCCTCCGGAGGGTTAATGAAAAACTGTTTTTT. Encoded protein: CASSLGLRRVNEKLFF.

This clone was seen a single time. The chain carries TRBV5-4 and TRBJ2-7, with 10 bases aligning to TRBD1. J lost 2 bases, V lost 4 bases, and 3 bases had no gene match. Germline CDR1 and CDR2: SGHNT and YYREEE (reference sequence). The length of the CDR3 is 14 residues. The CDR3 here is CASSDGTGAYEQYF. The CDR3 region has the DNA TGTGCCAGCAGCGACGGGACAGGGGCCTACGAGCAGTACTTC.

This chain uses TRBV10-3 with TRBJ1-1; D is unclear. The CDR3 has 13 residues. Trimming took off 6 bases at V and 0 bases at J, with 8 bases between the two ends. Per the germline V gene, CDR1 is ENHRY and CDR2 is SYGVKD. As DNA, the CDR3 is TGTGCCATCAGACAGCCCATGAACACTGAAGCTTTCTTT. This sequence encodes CAIRQPMNTEAFF.

The chain links TRBV5-1 to TRBJ1-2; D might be TRBD1 (6 bases). This CDR3 has 14 amino acids. Per germline, CDR1 SGHRS and CDR2 YFSETQ. Trimming removed 2 bases at V and 7 bases at J, with 15 bases between. The CDR3 loop is CASSLIGTLSGYTF. Written as DNA, the CDR3 is TGCGCCAGCAGCTTAATAGGGACACTTTCTGGCTACACCTTC.

The V call is TRBV18, the J call TRBJ2-3, with TRBD2 matching over 7 bases. This CDR3 region has 18 residues. The junction had 11 bases not matched to a gene; V was cut back by 0 bases and J by 2 bases. Germline V lookup: CDR1 KGHSH, CDR2 LQKENI. The CDR3 loop reads CASSPPATPSGATDTQYF. Written as DNA, the CDR3 is TGTGCCAGCTCACCACCCGCCACACCTAGCGGAGCCACAGATACGCAGTATTTT.

The rearrangement uses TRBV6-4 and TRBJ2-2, with D hard to call. Trimming removed 2 bases from V and 4 bases from J, with 5 bases in between. CDR3 size: 13 residues. CDR1 is MRHNA, CDR2 SNTAGT, per germline. This CDR3 reads CASSDDVTGELFF. The DNA of the CDR3 is TGTGCCAGCAGTGACGATGTCACCGGGGAGCTGTTTTTT.

This clone has just a few counts. The gene calls are TRBV11-2 and TRBJ2-7; D is perhaps TRBD1 (5 bases). V lost 4 bases to trimming and J lost 11 bases, with 18 bases between them. CDR3 size: 13 residues. From germline, CDR1 is SGHAT and CDR2 FQNNGV. In DNA, the CDR3 is TGTGCCAGCAGCTCGCAGCAACAGGATAGGGAGTACTTC. Translation: CASSSQQQDREYF.

The chain carries TRBV6-5 and TRBJ1-6; tentative D call: TRBD1 (6 bases). Trimming removed 2 bases at V and 10 bases at J, with 6 bases between. CDR1 and CDR2 (germline): MNHEY, SVGAGI. The CDR3 runs 12 residues. CDR3 sequence (DNA): TGTGCCAGCAGTTACACAGGGTCACCCCTCCACTTT. Translating it yields CASSYTGSPLHF.

The rearrangement uses TRBV4-3 and TRBJ1-1; D not certain. Trimming took off 4 bases at V and 0 bases at J, with 6 bases between the two ends. Germline values: CDR1 LGHNA, CDR2 YSLEER. The CDR3 runs 13 residues. The CDR3 DNA follows: TGCGCCAGCAGCCTCGAAATGAACACTGAAGCTTTCTTT. Amino acid sequence: CASSLEMNTEAFF.

The rearrangement links TRBV6-4 to TRBJ2-2; no clear D. With 5 bases removed from V and 4 bases from J, the gap between germline ends came to 14 bases. Germline CDR1 reads MRHNA; CDR2 reads SNTAGT. The CDR3 extends over 15 amino acids. CDR3 DNA sequence: TGTGCCAGCAGTTCCGGGCCCCAGCGCACCGGGGAGCTGTTTTTT. It encodes CASSSGPQRTGELFF.

The V gene is TRBV7-9, the J gene TRBJ1-1, with 8 positions matching TRBD1. The J segment lost 2 bases and the V segment lost 1 base, leaving 3 bases of the junction unmatched. Germline-derived CDR1 and CDR2 are SEHNR and FQNEAQ (reference sequence). This CDR3 region has 15 residues. Written as DNA, the CDR3 is TGTGCCAGCAGCTTAGGGACAGGGTTTAACACTGAAGCTTTCTTT. Residues: CASSLGTGFNTEAFF.

The chain recombines TRBV29-1 with TRBJ2-1, with 7 bases lining up with TRBD2. V shed 0 bases and J 4 bases; nucleotides not matched to a gene: 15. CDR1 and CDR2 (germline): SQVTM, ANQGSEA. This CDR3 has 18 amino acids. The CDR3 region is CSVEDSGLGGLLYNEQFF. The CDR3 DNA sequence: TGCAGCGTTGAAGATTCTGGACTAGGTGGGCTCCTTTACAATGAGCAGTTCTTC.

This sequence joins TRBV2 and TRBJ1-1, with D possibly matching TRBD1 (6 bases). The germline V gene has CDR1 SNHLY and CDR2 FYNNEI. Trimming left V 8 bases short and J 2 bases short, with 15 bases between. The CDR3 is made up of 14 amino acids. The CDR3 nucleotides are TGTGCCAGCGACAGGAGAAATTACAACACTGAAGCTTTCTTT. Translation: CASDRRNYNTEAFF.

The V and J genes are TRBV2 and TRBJ2-3, with unresolved D. This CDR3 has 13 residues. The V gene's germline CDR1 is SNHLY and CDR2 FYNNEI. Trimming pared 8 bases from V and 3 bases from J, leaving 12 bases between. CDR3 residues: CASLFAETDTQYF. The CDR3 DNA is TGTGCCAGCTTATTCGCGGAAACAGATACGCAGTATTTT.

This chain links TRBV10-3 with TRBJ2-7; TRBD2 might be the D (5 bases). Germline values: CDR1 ENHRY, CDR2 SYGVKD. The CDR3 contains 15 residues. The V and J ends lost 4 bases and 0 bases respectively, with 13 bases between them. The CDR3 loop is CAISGGELSSYEQYF. Here the CDR3 DNA reads TGTGCCATCAGTGGGGGAGAATTAAGCTCCTACGAGCAGTACTTC.

CDR3 loop: CASSSPGFDNEQFF. As DNA, the CDR3 is TGTGCCAGCAGCTCGCCGGGGTTCGACAATGAGCAGTTCTTC. The V call is TRBV5-6, the J call TRBJ2-1; tentatively, D is TRBD2 (5 bases). CDR1 and CDR2 from the germline V gene are SGHDT and YYEEEE. V was shortened by 3 bases and J by 5 bases, with 12 bases between the two germline ends. The CDR3 is 14 amino acids. The variable domain in full, with the rest retrieved from reference TRBV5-6 and TRBJ2-1, is DAGVTQSPTHLIKTRGQQVTLRCSPKSGHDTVSWYQQALGQGPQFIFQYYEEEERQRGNFPDRFSGHQFPNYSSELNVNALLLGDSALYLCASSSPGFDNEQFFGPGTRLTVL.

This clone was observed many times. CDR3 nucleotide sequence: TGTGCCAGCAGCCCTGGATCTTTCGGGAGCAGTGAGCAGTTCTTC. Amino acids: CASSPGSFGSSEQFF. This rearrangement joins TRBV7-6 to TRBJ2-1, with D perhaps TRBD2 (6 bases). Trimming took off 5 bases at V and 9 bases at J, with 20 bases between the two ends. This CDR3 spans 15 amino acids. Germline CDR1 is SGHVS and CDR2 is FNYEAQ.